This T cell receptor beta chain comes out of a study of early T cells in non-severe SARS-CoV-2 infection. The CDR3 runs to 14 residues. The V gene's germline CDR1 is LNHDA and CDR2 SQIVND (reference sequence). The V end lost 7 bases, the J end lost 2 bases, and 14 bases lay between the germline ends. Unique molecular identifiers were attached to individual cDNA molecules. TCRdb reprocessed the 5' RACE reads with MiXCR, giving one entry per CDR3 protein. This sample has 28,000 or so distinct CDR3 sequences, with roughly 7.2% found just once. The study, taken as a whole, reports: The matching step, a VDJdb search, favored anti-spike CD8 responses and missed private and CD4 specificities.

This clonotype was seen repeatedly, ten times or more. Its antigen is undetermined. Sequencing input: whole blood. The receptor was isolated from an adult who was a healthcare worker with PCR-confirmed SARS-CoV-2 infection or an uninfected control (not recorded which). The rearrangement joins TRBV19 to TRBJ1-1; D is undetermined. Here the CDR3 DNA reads TGTGCCAGTACCTCGGGCCGGCTAAACACTGAAGCTTTCTTT. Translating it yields CASTSGRLNTEAFF. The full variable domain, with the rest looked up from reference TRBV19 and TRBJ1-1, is DGGITQSPKYLFRKEGQNVTLSCEQNLNHDAMYWYRQDPGQGLRLIYYSQIVNDFQKGDIAEGYSVSREKKESFPLTVTSAQKNPTAFYLCASTSGRLNTEAFFGQGTRLTVV.